The T cell receptor beta chain described here comes from a study of blood T cell repertoires in COVID-19 (dated by TCRdb to 2020 to 2022). Some background on the complete study: Collaborator samples came from the United States, Italy and Spain and covered acute and convalescent phases of COVID-19. The samples were drawn from two sources: the first 160 participants of the ongoing ImmuneRACE study, and over 1,000 subjects contributed by 6 global collaborators. The prospective study material was composed of cDNA or gDNA derived from T cells, B-cell-depleted T cells, or PBMCs. Nearly every sample came with metadata listing a de-identified subject ID, COVID-19 status, age in years and sex. Subjects who had been exposed to COVID-19, were actively infected with it, or had recovered from it provided the deeply sampled blood TCRbeta repertoires that made up the dataset. The repertoires were released in a freely available public database intended as a resource for research on the immune response to SARS-CoV-2. Where available, HLA class I and class II types were taken from metadata supplied by the sample provider and were not determined by assay-based typing. The paper as a whole reports these results and caveats: How much clinical and demographic metadata was included differed by source and by participant, and the metadata was provided uncurated.

Whole blood was collected in K2EDTA tubes by collaborating institutions according to the institutions' own protocols. Collaborator samples were shipped for TCRbeta analysis as frozen whole blood, isolated PBMCs, or DNA extracted from either sample type. A remark on this clone: It has no known antigen specificity. No clone much larger than this one lies a single base away; base qualities are absent.

The immunoSEQ Assay, a bias-controlled multiplex PCR, was used to amplify TCRbeta CDR3 regions from genomic DNA. The original methods were these. The number of nucleated cells in each sample was estimated from the amplification of reference gene primers within the assay. Sequence reads were collapsed and filtered to measure the absolute abundance of every unique TCRbeta CDR3 rearrangement. For each sample, productive Simpson clonality was calculated as the square root of Simpson's diversity index over productive rearrangements. Here the immuneACCESS table is served through TCRdb, limited to in-frame sequences with V and J called. Missing clones are a known gap in these copies; in checked studies unresolved V genes cover under half, and the rest lacks a known reason. The V and J calls and clone size come from that table; D and trimming were worked out from the DNA. The sample table holds more than 200,000 clones, of which approximately 80% were seen once. The ten largest clones add up to 4% to 4.5% of the sample.

The germline V gene (reference sequence) specifies SEHNR as CDR1 and FQNEAQ as CDR2. Trimming costs V 4 bases and J 8 bases, and their ends lie 17 bases apart. Reading from cysteine to phenylalanine, the CDR3 counts 14 amino acids. Here the CDR3 DNA is all that survives: 42 bases in frame from base 1. Rearrangement joined TRBV7-9 to TRBJ1-2; 5 matching bases give a weak D call of TRBD1. The sequence was collected from a man aged 55 to 70 with acute or convalescent COVID-19. Sequencing input: peripheral blood. The DNA sequence is TGTGCCAGCAGCTCCCCTCTTGGGGGGGACGGCTACACCTTC. Translated, it reads CASSSPLGGDGYTF.